A selection of T cell receptor beta chains follows, all from one sample in a study of blood T cell repertoires in COVID-19. Sequenced by immunoSEQ multiplex PCR; TCRdb stores in-frame clones only, minus some. The sample gives 310,000 or so clones, roughly 87% of which show up once; 8.5% to 10% is in the top ten. Specimen: PBMCs or T cells enriched from blood (not recorded which). These receptors all stem from a woman aged 18 to 35 who had recovered from COVID-19. The CDR3 runs from the conserved cysteine through the conserved F or W. Fields, in order: clone size, J gene, D gene, V gene, CDR3 DNA, CDR3 protein. A D gene is named only where the DNA matches it firmly. Only some rows state a clone size, as once, few, many or a class for expanded clones.

size: once; J: TRBJ2-3; D: TRBD2; V: TRBV5-4; DNA: TGTGCCAGCAGCCCGGGGGGGAGTAGCGGGGACGATACGCAGTATTTT; CDR3: CASSPGGSSGDDTQYF
size: .; J: TRBJ2-1; D: TRBD1; V: TRBV7-2; DNA: TGTGCCAGCAGCTTAAAGCCTCCAGGACAGGCCTCCTACAATGAGCAGTTCTTC; CDR3: CASSLKPPGQASYNEQFF
size: .; J: TRBJ1-1; D: TRBD1; V: TRBV19; DNA: TGTGCCAGTAACCAGGGGACAGGGTTGGTGAACACTGAAGCTTTCTTT; CDR3: CASNQGTGLVNTEAFF
size: .; J: TRBJ2-2; D: TRBD1; V: TRBV15; DNA: TGTGCCACCAGCCCCACAGGGGGTCACACCGGGGAGCTGTTTTTT; CDR3: CATSPTGGHTGELFF
size: .; J: TRBJ1-6; D: .; V: TRBV6-6; DNA: TGTGCCGGCGCCGGAGGACAGAGGAATTCACCCCTCCACTTT; CDR3: CAGAGGQRNSPLHF
size: once; J: TRBJ1-2; D: .; V: TRBV3-1/TRBV3-2; DNA: TGTGCCAGCAGCCCTGGTTTAGGGGCTGGCTACACCTTC; CDR3: CASSPGLGAGYTF
size: .; J: TRBJ2-7; D: .; V: TRBV5-6; DNA: TGTGCCAGCAGCTTCGGTTATGTAATAGCCCACACCTACGAGCAGTACTTC; CDR3: CASSFGYVIAHTYEQYF
size: .; J: TRBJ1-2; D: .; V: TRBV9; DNA: TGTGCCAGCAGCGTAGTAGGACAGCTCGGCGGCTACACCTTC; CDR3: CASSVVGQLGGYTF
size: .; J: TRBJ2-5; D: .; V: TRBV5-6; DNA: TGTGCCAGCAGCACCGTACAGGGCCCAGAGACCCAGTACTTC; CDR3: CASSTVQGPETQYF
size: .; J: TRBJ1-1; D: .; V: TRBV19; DNA: TGTGCCAGTAGTAAGGGGGTACGGACTGAAGCTTTCTTT; CDR3: CASSKGVRTEAFF
size: .; J: TRBJ1-4; D: TRBD1; V: TRBV5-4; DNA: TGTGCCAGCACCCGGTGGGGACAGAATGAAAAACTGTTTTTT; CDR3: CASTRWGQNEKLFF